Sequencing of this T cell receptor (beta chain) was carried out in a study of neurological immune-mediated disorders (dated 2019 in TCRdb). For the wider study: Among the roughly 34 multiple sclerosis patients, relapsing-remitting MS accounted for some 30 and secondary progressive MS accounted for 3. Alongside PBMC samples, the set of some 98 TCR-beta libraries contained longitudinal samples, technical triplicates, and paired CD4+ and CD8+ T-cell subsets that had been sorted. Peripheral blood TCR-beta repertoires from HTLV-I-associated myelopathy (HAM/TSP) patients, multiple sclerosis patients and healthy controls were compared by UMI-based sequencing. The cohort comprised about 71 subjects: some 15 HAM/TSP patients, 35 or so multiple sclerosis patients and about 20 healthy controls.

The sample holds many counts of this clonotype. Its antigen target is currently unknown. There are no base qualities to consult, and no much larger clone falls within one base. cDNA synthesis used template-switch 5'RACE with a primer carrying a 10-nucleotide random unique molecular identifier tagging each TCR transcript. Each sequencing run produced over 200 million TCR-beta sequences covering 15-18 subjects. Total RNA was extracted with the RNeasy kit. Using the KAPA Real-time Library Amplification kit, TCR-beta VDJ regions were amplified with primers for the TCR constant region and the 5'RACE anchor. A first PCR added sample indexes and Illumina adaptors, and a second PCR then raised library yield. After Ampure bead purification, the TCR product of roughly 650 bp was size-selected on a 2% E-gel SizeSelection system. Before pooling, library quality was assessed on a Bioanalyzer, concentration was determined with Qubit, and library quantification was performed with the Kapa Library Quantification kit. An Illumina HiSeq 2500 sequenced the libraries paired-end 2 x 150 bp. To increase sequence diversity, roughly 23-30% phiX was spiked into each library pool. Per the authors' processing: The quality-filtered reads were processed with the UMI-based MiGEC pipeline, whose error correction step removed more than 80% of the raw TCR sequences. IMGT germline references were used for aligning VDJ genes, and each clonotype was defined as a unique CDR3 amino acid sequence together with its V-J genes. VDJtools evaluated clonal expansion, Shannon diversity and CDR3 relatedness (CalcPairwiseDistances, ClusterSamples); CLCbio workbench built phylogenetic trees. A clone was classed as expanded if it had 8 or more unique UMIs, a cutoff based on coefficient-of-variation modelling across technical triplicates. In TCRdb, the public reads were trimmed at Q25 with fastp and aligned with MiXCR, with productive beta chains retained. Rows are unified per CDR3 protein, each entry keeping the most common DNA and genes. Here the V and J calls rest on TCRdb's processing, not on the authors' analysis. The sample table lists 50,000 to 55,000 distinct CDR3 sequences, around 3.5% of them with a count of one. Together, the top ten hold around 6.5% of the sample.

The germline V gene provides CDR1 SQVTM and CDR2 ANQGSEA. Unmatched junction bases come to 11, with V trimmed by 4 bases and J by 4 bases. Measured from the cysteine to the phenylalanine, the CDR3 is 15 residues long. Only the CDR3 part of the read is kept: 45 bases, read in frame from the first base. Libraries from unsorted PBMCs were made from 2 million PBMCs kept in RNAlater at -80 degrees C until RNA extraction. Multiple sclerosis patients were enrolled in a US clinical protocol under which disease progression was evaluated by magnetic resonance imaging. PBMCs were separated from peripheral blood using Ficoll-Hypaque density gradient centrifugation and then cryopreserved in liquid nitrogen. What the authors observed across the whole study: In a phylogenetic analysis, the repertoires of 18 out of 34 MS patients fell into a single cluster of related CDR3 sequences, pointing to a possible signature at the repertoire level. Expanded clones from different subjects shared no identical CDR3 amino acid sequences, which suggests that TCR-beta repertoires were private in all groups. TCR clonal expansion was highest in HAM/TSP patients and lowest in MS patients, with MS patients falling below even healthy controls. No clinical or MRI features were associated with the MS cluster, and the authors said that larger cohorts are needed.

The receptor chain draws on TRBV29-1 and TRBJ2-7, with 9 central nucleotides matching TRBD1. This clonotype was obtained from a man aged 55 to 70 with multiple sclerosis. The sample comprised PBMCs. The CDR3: CSVVGGDRVPYEQYF. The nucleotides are TGCAGCGTTGTTGGGGGGGACAGGGTCCCGTACGAGCAGTACTTC.